The 29 T cell receptor beta chains in this list originate from one sample, sequenced in a study of shared clonotypes between healthy human individuals. Profiled with immunoSEQ multiplex PCR; TCRdb holds only in-frame clones, not every one. This table has 1.4 million to 1.5 million clones, 95% to 97% appearing once. The sequencing input was naive CD4+ T cells sorted from blood. The subset was: CD45RA+ positively selected. The receptors come from a man aged 25-45 years in good health.

CDR3 protein: CASAGLGNQPQHF. In DNA, the CDR3 is TGTGCCAGTGCGGGACTCGGCAATCAGCCCCAGCATTTT. The chain employs TRBV19 and TRBJ1-5, with a possible D match to TRBD1 (5 bases). This CDR3 has 13 residues. Germline CDR1 and CDR2: LNHDA and SQIVND (reference sequence). The germline V and J ends were trimmed by 8 bases and 2 bases, with 10 bases remaining between them.

The chain recombines TRBV28 with TRBJ2-3, with D possibly being TRBD2 (6 bases). The V end was cut by 3 bases, the J end by 1 base, with 11 bases between. This CDR3 contains 15 residues. Germline lookup yields CDR1 MDHEN and CDR2 SYDVKM. The CDR3 sequence is CASSLVEGRTDTQYF. CDR3 coding DNA: TGTGCCAGCAGTTTGGTGGAGGGACGCACAGATACGCAGTATTTT.

The chain recombines TRBV28 with TRBJ2-6; 7 positions agree with TRBD1. The CDR3 is 15 amino acids. The V gene's germline CDR1 is MDHEN and CDR2 SYDVKM. Losses at the gene ends were 7 bases for V and 4 bases for J; bases not matched to a gene: 7. CDR3: CASNVGGEGANVLTF. The CDR3 region has the DNA TGTGCCAGCAATGTAGGGGGCGAAGGGGCCAACGTCCTGACTTTC.

V is TRBV2 and J is TRBJ1-2; weak D call: TRBD1 (5 bases). CDR1 and CDR2 (germline): SNHLY, FYNNEI. V lost 5 bases to trimming and J lost 4 bases, with 14 bases between them. The CDR3 totals 14 residues. CDR3 nucleotide sequence: TGTGCCAGCAGTCCTCCGGGGGTCGGCTATGGCTACACCTTC. The encoded protein is CASSPPGVGYGYTF. The complete variable domain, with remaining parts taken from reference TRBV2 and TRBJ1-2, reads EPEVTQTPSHQVTQMGQEVILRCVPISNHLYFYWYRQILGQKVEFLVSFYNNEISEKSEIFDDQFSVERPDGSNFTLKIRSTKLEDSAMYFCASSPPGVGYGYTFGSGTRLTVV.

With regard to this clone: In the same sample, other DNA sequences code for this CDR3. The rearrangement joins TRBV30 to TRBJ2-1, with TRBD2 matching over 9 bases. Germline-derived CDR1 and CDR2 are GTSNPN and SVGIG (reference sequence). V was pared by 0 bases and J by 10 bases, with 22 bases of the junction left unmatched. The length of the CDR3 is 19 residues. The CDR3 nucleotides read TGTGCCTGGAGTGTTACCCTGCCTGGGGTAGCGGGAGAAGGGAAAGAGCAGTTCTTC. Encoded protein: CAWSVTLPGVAGEGKEQFF.

This sequence joins TRBV28 and TRBJ2-7; D unresolved. V lost 6 bases and J 2 bases, leaving 8 bases between the germline ends. There are 12 residues in the CDR3. Germline lookup yields CDR1 MDHEN and CDR2 SYDVKM. Written as DNA, the CDR3 is TGTGCCAGCAGGGGCGCTACCTACGAGCAGTACTTC. It encodes CASRGATYEQYF.

This chain connects TRBV5-8 to TRBJ2-7, with D hard to call. The CDR3 is 13 residues long. The V gene's germline CDR1 is SGHTS and CDR2 YDEGEE. The V and J ends lost 3 bases and 13 bases respectively, with 20 bases between them. The CDR3 region has the DNA TGTGCCAGCAGCTCTCCGCTGACCCACTTTATCTACTTC. Amino acid sequence: CASSSPLTHFIYF.

The chain recombines TRBV1 with TRBJ1-3; TRBD1 is the table's D call, not checked against the DNA. TRBV1 has pseudogene status. This CDR3 contains 16 residues. The CDR3 region has the DNA TGCACCAGCAGCCATGGGGGCTCGCACTCTGGAAACACCATATATTTT. Translation: CTSSHGGSHSGNTIYF.

The genes are TRBV7-3 and TRBJ2-5; 7 nucleotides agree with TRBD1. Germline V CDR1 and CDR2: SGHTA, FQGTGA. The length of the CDR3 is 15 residues. After removal of 5 bases from V and 0 bases from J, the junction contained 6 bases not matched to a gene. The CDR3, as DNA: TGTGCCAGCAGCGCCTCGGGACAGAACCAAGAGACCCAGTACTTC. Its translation: CASSASGQNQETQYF.

In its sample, this clone was seen once. The V call is TRBV5-1, the J call TRBJ1-4; D not resolved. The ends were cut back, 0 bases at V and 3 bases at J, with 9 bases in the middle. Germline V gene sequence: CDR1 SGHRS, CDR2 YFSETQ. This CDR3 contains 15 residues. CDR3: CASSLVGPANEKLFF. In DNA form, the CDR3 reads TGCGCCAGCAGCTTGGTAGGGCCCGCTAATGAAAAACTGTTTTTT.

The chain uses TRBV6-6 and TRBJ2-1; 15 bases are shared with TRBD2. The CDR3 has 16 amino acids. Unmatched junction bases numbered 3, after V lost 2 bases and J lost 7 bases. Per germline, CDR1 MNHNY and CDR2 SVGAGI (reference sequence). The CDR3 loop reads CASSYDGTSGRNEQFF. As DNA, the CDR3 is TGTGCCAGCAGTTACGATGGGACTAGCGGGAGGAATGAGCAGTTCTTC.

Details on this clone: The sample has other DNA sequences that encode this CDR3 too. The chain joins TRBV5-1 to TRBJ2-3, with D possibly TRBD1 on 6 matching bases. Germline CDR1 is SGHRS and CDR2 is YFSETQ. V shed 0 bases and J shed 6 bases, with 11 bases lying between them. This CDR3 has 14 amino acids. The CDR3 protein is CASSLDRATDTQYF. CDR3 nucleotide sequence: TGCGCCAGCAGCTTGGACAGGGCAACGGATACGCAGTATTTT.

The genes are TRBV18 and TRBJ2-1; 14 bases agree with TRBD2. The CDR3 consists of 16 residues. J lost 1 base, V lost 8 bases, and 4 bases had no gene match. In germline, CDR1 is KGHSH, CDR2 LQKENI. In nucleotides, the CDR3 is TGTGCCAGCACAAGACTAGCGGGAGGGTCCTACAATGAGCAGTTCTTC. Translated: CASTRLAGGSYNEQFF.

The gene calls are TRBV6-1 and TRBJ1-5; D not resolved. Trimming shortened V by 0 bases and J by 7 bases, and 4 bases separated the two germline ends. CDR1 and CDR2 (germline): MNHNS, SASEGT. CDR3 length: 12 amino acids. The CDR3 here is CASSEAWQPQHF. The CDR3 nucleotides read TGTGCCAGCAGTGAAGCTTGGCAGCCCCAGCATTTT.

The chain employs TRBV18 and TRBJ2-1; no clear D. Germline-derived CDR1 and CDR2 are KGHSH and LQKENI. The CDR3 is 13 residues long. Trimming removed 5 bases at V and 8 bases at J, with 13 bases between. DNA for the CDR3: TGTGCCAGCTCAGAATGGTTCGTAGATGAGCAGTTCTTC. It is translated as CASSEWFVDEQFF.

The sample holds one count of this clone. This sequence joins TRBV27 and TRBJ2-3; D is perhaps TRBD1 (6 bases). The germline gives CDR1 MNHEY, CDR2 SMNVEV (reference sequence). The CDR3 has 15 residues. Trimming pared 5 bases from V and 5 bases from J, leaving 17 bases between. For the CDR3, the DNA is TGTGCCAGCAGTCTTCTATACCCGGGACAAGATACGCAGTATTTT. Its protein is CASSLLYPGQDTQYF.

The chain employs TRBV19 and TRBJ2-3; 7 bases map to TRBD2. The CDR3 extends over 15 amino acids. The V gene's germline CDR1 is LNHDA and CDR2 SQIVND (reference sequence). The V and J ends lost 3 bases and 0 bases, in that order; junction bases with no gene match: 3. CDR3 coding DNA: TGTGCCAGTAGTATTGCCGGGGGGAGCACAGATACGCAGTATTTT. Translated, it gives CASSIAGGSTDTQYF.

The chain is built from TRBV27 and TRBJ2-1, with D hard to call. Trimming removed 2 bases from V and 5 bases from J, with 7 bases in between. CDR1 and CDR2 from the germline V gene are MNHEY and SMNVEV (reference sequence). This CDR3 has 13 residues. This chain's CDR3 is CASSLGLNNEQFF. CDR3 bases: TGTGCCAGCAGTTTAGGGCTGAACAATGAGCAGTTCTTC.

The genes are TRBV7-8 and TRBJ2-1; TRBD2 matches 13 bases. V trimming: 5 bases; J trimming: 9 bases; junction bases outside the gene matches: 7. Germline V lookup: CDR1 SGHVS, CDR2 FQNEAQ. CDR3 length: 15 residues. This CDR3 is CASSDRTSGRIEQFF. CDR3 DNA: TGTGCCAGCAGCGATCGGACTAGCGGGAGAATTGAGCAGTTCTTC.

The V and J genes are TRBV28 and TRBJ2-7; TRBD2 is a possible D gene (5 bases). Trimming took off 6 bases at V and 0 bases at J, with 15 bases between the two ends. Germline CDR1 reads MDHEN; CDR2 reads SYDVKM. This CDR3 contains 15 residues. Here the CDR3 DNA reads TGTGCCAGCAGCACAGCGGAGCCCAACTCCTACGAGCAGTACTTC. Its translation is CASSTAEPNSYEQYF.

The CDR3 coding sequence is TGTGCCAGCAGTTACTCTAACAGGGGAGGCGCAGATACGCAGTATTTT. Translating gives CASSYSNRGGADTQYF. J is TRBJ2-3 and V is TRBV6-5, with TRBD1 as a possible D gene (7 bases). The length of the CDR3 is 16 residues. V lost 0 bases and J 4 bases, leaving 14 bases between the germline ends. Germline values: CDR1 MNHEY, CDR2 SVGAGI.

The V gene is TRBV5-4, the J gene TRBJ1-2; no definite D call. Germline lookup yields CDR1 SGHNT and CDR2 YYREEE (reference sequence). This CDR3 comprises 13 residues. Between the trimmed V and J ends, which lost 1 base and 6 bases, there was a span of 10 bases. The CDR3 sequence: CASSLTDGHGYTF. Here the CDR3 DNA reads TGTGCCAGCAGCTTGACAGACGGCCATGGCTACACCTTC.

The rearrangement uses TRBV5-4 and TRBJ2-3; either TRBD1 or TRBD2 may fit D (5 bases each). V was clipped by 0 bases and J by 2 bases, with 10 bases between them. The CDR3 has 15 residues. Germline V gene sequence: CDR1 SGHNT, CDR2 YYREEE (reference sequence). The CDR3, as DNA: TGTGCCAGCAGCTTGGTGGGGACGTTCACAGATACGCAGTATTTT. Translation: CASSLVGTFTDTQYF.

This chain connects TRBV27 to TRBJ2-1; TRBD2 might be the D (5 bases). Between the trimmed V and J ends, which lost 1 base and 7 bases, there was a span of 14 bases. The germline V gene has CDR1 MNHEY and CDR2 SMNVEV (reference sequence). The CDR3 sequence is 15 residues long. CDR3 loop: CASSLLKRLGNEQFF. DNA of the CDR3: TGTGCCAGCAGTTTATTAAAGCGGCTGGGGAATGAGCAGTTCTTC.

The chain recombines TRBV2 with TRBJ2-2; D not certain. The CDR3 is 14 residues long. V lost 7 bases and J 0 bases, leaving 9 bases between the germline ends. The germline CDR1 and CDR2 sequences are SNHLY and FYNNEI. The DNA of the CDR3 is TGTGCCAGCACGGTACAACCGAACACCGGGGAGCTGTTTTTT. It encodes CASTVQPNTGELFF.

This chain connects TRBV19 to TRBJ2-2, with a tentative D call TRBD1 (5 bases). The CDR3 length is 17 residues. Germline values: CDR1 LNHDA, CDR2 SQIVND (reference sequence). Trimming took off 0 bases at V and 4 bases at J, with 15 bases between the two ends. The CDR3 protein is CASSIDWAGRSTGELFF. The CDR3 nucleotides are TGTGCCAGTAGTATAGATTGGGCAGGGCGCAGCACCGGGGAGCTGTTTTTT.

This chain links TRBV7-2 with TRBJ2-7; D remains unclear. The length of the CDR3 is 14 residues. Trimming pared 1 base from V and 2 bases from J, leaving 9 bases between. Germline V gene lookup returns CDR1 SGHTA and CDR2 FQGNSA. In DNA, the CDR3 is TGTGCCAGCAGCTTAGGCCAGTGGGCCTACGAGCAGTACTTC. It specifies CASSLGQWAYEQYF.

The chain couples TRBV4-3 to TRBJ1-1, with unresolved D. The CDR3 is made up of 15 amino acids. Germline V gene lookup returns CDR1 LGHNA and CDR2 YSLEER. Trimming shortened V by 1 base and J by 0 bases, and 9 bases separated the two germline ends. The CDR3 region has the DNA TGCGCCAGCAGCCAAGTTACGACCATGAACACTGAAGCTTTCTTT. It encodes CASSQVTTMNTEAFF.

V usage is TRBV7-8 and J usage is TRBJ2-1; 8 positions match TRBD2. From germline, CDR1 is SGHVS and CDR2 FQNEAQ. The junction had 4 bases not matched to a gene; V was cut back by 3 bases and J by 3 bases. The CDR3 is 15 residues long. The CDR3 protein is CASSFGLADYNEQFF. CDR3 nucleotide sequence: TGTGCCAGCAGCTTCGGACTAGCAGACTACAATGAGCAGTTCTTC.